The clone carrying this TCR beta chain was observed a handful of times. At one boundary the junction diverges from the germline segment, which might be a read error. Measured with immunoSEQ multiplex PCR; TCRdb has only the in-frame clones, and not every one. This sample has approximately 210,000 clones, with roughly 84% found just once. These data come from a study of blood T cell repertoires in COVID-19. Adults between roughly 18 and 89 years of age took part from under 30 US areas. Clinical history as reported by participants underpinned cohort assignment. The germline V gene encodes CDR1 MNHEY and CDR2 SMNVEV (reference sequence). This CDR3 is built from 14 residues.

The specimen sequenced was PBMCs or T cells enriched from blood (not recorded which). The receptor was derived from a young man in a cohort exposed to, infected with or recovered from COVID-19 (not recorded which). The rearrangement links TRBV27 to TRBJ1-2; D may be TRBD1 (5 bases). CDR3 in DNA: TGTGCCAGCAGTTCCGGGGGGAGTCACTACGGCTACACCTTC. This encodes CASSSGGSHYGYTF.